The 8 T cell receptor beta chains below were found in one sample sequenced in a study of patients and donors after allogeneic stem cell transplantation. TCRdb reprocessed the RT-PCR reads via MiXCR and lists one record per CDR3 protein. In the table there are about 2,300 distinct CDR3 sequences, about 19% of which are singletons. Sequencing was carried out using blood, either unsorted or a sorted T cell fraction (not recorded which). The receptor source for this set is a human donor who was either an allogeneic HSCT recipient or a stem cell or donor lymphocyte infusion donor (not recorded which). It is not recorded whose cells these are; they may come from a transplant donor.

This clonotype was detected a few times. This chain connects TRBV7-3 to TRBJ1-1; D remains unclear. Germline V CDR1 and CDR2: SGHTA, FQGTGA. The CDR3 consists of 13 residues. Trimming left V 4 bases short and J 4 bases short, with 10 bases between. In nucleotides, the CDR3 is TGTGCCAGCAGCTACCGAAAGGGCACTGAAGCTTTCTTT. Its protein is CASSYRKGTEAFF.

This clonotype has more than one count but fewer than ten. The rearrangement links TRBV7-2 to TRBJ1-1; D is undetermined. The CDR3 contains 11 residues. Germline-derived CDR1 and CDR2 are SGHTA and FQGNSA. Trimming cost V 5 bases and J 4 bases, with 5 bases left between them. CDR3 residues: CASSPFTEAFF. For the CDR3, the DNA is TGTGCCAGCAGCCCCTTCACTGAAGCTTTCTTT.

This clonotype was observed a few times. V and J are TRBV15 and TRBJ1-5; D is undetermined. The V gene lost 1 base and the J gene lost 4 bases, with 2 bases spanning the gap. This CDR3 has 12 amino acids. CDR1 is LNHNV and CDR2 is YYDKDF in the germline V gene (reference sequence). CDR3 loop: CATSRGNQPQHF. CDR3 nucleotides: TGTGCCACCAGCAGAGGAAATCAGCCCCAGCATTTT.

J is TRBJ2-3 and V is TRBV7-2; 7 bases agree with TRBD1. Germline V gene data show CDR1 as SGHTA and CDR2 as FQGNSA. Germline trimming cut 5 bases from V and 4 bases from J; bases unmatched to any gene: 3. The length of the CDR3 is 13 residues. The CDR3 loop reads CASSPQGADTQYF. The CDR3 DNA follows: TGTGCCAGCAGCCCCCAGGGGGCAGATACGCAGTATTTT.

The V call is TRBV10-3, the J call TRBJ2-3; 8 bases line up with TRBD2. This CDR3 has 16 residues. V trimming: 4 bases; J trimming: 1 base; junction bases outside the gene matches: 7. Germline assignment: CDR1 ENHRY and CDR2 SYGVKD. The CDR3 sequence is CAISASGGTGTDTQYF. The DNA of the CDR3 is TGTGCCATCAGTGCCTCGGGGGGGACTGGCACAGATACGCAGTATTTT.

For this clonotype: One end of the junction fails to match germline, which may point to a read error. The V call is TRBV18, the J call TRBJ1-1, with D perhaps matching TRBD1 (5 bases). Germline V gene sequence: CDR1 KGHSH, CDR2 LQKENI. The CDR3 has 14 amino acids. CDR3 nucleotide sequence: TGTGCCAGCTCATTCAGGGCTGAAGGGACTGAAGATTTCTTT. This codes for CASSFRAEGTEDFF.

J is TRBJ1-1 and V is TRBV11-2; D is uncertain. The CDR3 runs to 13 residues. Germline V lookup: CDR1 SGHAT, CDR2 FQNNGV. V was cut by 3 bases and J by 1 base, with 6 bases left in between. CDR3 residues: CASSFEENTEAFF. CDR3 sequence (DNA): TGTGCCAGCAGCTTCGAGGAGAACACTGAAGCTTTCTTT. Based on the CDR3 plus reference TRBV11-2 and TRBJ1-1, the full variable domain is EAGVAQSPRYKIIEKRQSVAFWCNPISGHATLYWYQQILGQGPKLLIQFQNNGVVDDSQLPKDRFSAERLKGVDSTLKIQPAKLEDSAVYLCASSFEENTEAFFGQGTRLTVV.

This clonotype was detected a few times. The CDR3 reads CASTPSGANVLTF. In DNA form, the CDR3 reads TGTGCCAGCACCCCCTCTGGGGCCAACGTCCTGACTTTC. This sequence joins TRBV7-9 and TRBJ2-6; D is unresolved. The ends were cut back, 7 bases at V and 0 bases at J, with 4 bases in the middle. This CDR3 has 13 residues. Germline lookup yields CDR1 SEHNR and CDR2 FQNEAQ (reference sequence).